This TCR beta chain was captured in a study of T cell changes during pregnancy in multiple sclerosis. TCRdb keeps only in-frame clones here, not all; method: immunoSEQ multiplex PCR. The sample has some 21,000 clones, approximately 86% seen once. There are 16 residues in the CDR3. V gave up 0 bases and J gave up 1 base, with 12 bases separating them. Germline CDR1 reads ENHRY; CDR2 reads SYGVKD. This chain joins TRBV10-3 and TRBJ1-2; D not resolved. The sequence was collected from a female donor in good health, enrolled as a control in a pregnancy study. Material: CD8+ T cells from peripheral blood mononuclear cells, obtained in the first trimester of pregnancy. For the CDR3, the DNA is TGTGCCATCAGTGAGTCGATTAGCAGCCTTAACTATGGCTACACCTTC. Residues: CAISESISSLNYGYTF.